These T cell receptor beta chains were read from a single sample in a study of control samples from healthy donors and cancer patients. Produced via immunoSEQ multiplex PCR; TCRdb's table is partial and in-frame only. The sample includes under 90,000 clones, around 92% of them seen just once. Material for sequencing was blood. The origin of the receptors is an older woman in good health. Each CDR3 is given with its conserved first and last residue. A D gene is named only where the DNA matches it firmly. Not every row has a clone size; where given, it reads once, few, many or a size class.

V: TRBV30; size: -; J: TRBJ1-4; D: -; DNA: TGTGCCTGGAGTAGTGCCGGTGTGACGCGAGAAAAACTGTTTTTT; CDR3: CAWSSAGVTREKLFF
V: TRBV5-1; size: -; J: TRBJ2-2; D: TRBD2; DNA: TGCGCCAGCAGCTGGACTAGCGGAACGAACACCGGGGAGCTGTTTTTT; CDR3: CASSWTSGTNTGELFF
V: TRBV5-1; size: -; J: TRBJ2-1; D: -; DNA: TGCGCCAGCAGCTTGGAAGGCGACAGCTCCTACAATGAGCAGTTCTTC; CDR3: CASSLEGDSSYNEQFF
V: TRBV28; size: -; J: TRBJ2-7; D: -; DNA: TGTGCCACGTCGGCGGGATCCATCTACGAGCAGTACTTC; CDR3: CATSAGSIYEQYF
V: TRBV7-9; size: -; J: TRBJ2-6; D: -; DNA: TGTGCCAGCAGTCGTGGGAGACGCTCTGGGGCCAACGTCCTGACTTTC; CDR3: CASSRGRRSGANVLTF
V: TRBV30; size: -; J: TRBJ2-5; D: -; DNA: TGTGCCTGGAGTAGGGAGACGGAGACCCAGTACTTC; CDR3: CAWSRETETQYF
V: TRBV7-9; size: -; J: TRBJ2-3; D: TRBD2; DNA: TGTGCCAGCAGCTCGGGGCTAGCGGCTGCCACAGATACGCAGTATTTT; CDR3: CASSSGLAAATDTQYF
V: TRBV29-1; size: -; J: TRBJ1-1; D: -; DNA: TGCAGCGTTGAACTGGGGACATTTGAAGCTTTCTTT; CDR3: CSVELGTFEAFF
V: TRBV10-3; size: -; J: TRBJ2-7; D: -; DNA: TGTGCCATCAAATCGGACACTACCTACGAGCAGTACTTC; CDR3: CAIKSDTTYEQYF
V: TRBV6-6; size: few; J: TRBJ2-7; D: -; DNA: TGTGCCAGCAGTTCTGGGCACAGCGCCCCTTACGAGCAGTACTTC; CDR3: CASSSGHSAPYEQYF
V: TRBV19; size: -; J: TRBJ1-1; D: -; DNA: TGTGCCAGTAGGGCGAGGACAGAAAAAATGATGAACACTGAAGCTTTCTTT; CDR3: CASRARTEKMMNTEAFF
V: TRBV11-2; size: few; J: TRBJ2-1; D: TRBD1; DNA: TGTGCCAGCAGCTCCGGCCCGGGACAGGGTTCCTACAATGAGCAGTTCTTC; CDR3: CASSSGPGQGSYNEQFF
V: TRBV28; size: -; J: TRBJ1-1; D: -; DNA: TGTGCCAGCAGTTTAGGTCGGCAGCCTGAAGCTTTCTTT; CDR3: CASSLGRQPEAFF
V: TRBV5-1; size: -; J: TRBJ1-2; D: TRBD1; DNA: TGCGCCAGCAGATTGCAGGGGGCTCCTAACTATGGCTACACCTTC; CDR3: CASRLQGAPNYGYTF
V: TRBV7-2; size: -; J: TRBJ2-1; D: -; DNA: TGTGCCAGCAGCCCCGATACGTATGAGCAGTTCTTC; CDR3: CASSPDTYEQFF
V: TRBV5-6; size: few; J: TRBJ1-6; D: -; DNA: TGTGCCAGCAACCTATTTACAGGGAAATCACCCCTCCACTTT; CDR3: CASNLFTGKSPLHF
V: TRBV28; size: -; J: TRBJ1-5; D: -; DNA: TGTGCCAGCAGTTCCTCCAGTGGGCCCCAGCATTTT; CDR3: CASSSSSGPQHF
V: TRBV7-2; size: -; J: TRBJ1-4; D: -; DNA: TGTGCCAGCAGCTTAGCGCAGGGGATCGATGAAAAACTGTTTTTT; CDR3: CASSLAQGIDEKLFF
V: TRBV19; size: -; J: TRBJ2-2; D: TRBD2; DNA: TGTGCCAGTAATGGGAGGGAGGCGGGCGGGGAGCTGTTTTTT; CDR3: CASNGREAGGELFF
V: TRBV24-1; size: -; J: TRBJ1-2; D: TRBD1; DNA: TGTGCCACCAGTGATGATGGACAGGACTATGGCTACACCTTC; CDR3: CATSDDGQDYGYTF
V: TRBV30; size: -; J: TRBJ2-1; D: -; DNA: TGTGCCTGGAAGGACTTCCATGAGCAGTTCTTC; CDR3: CAWKDFHEQFF
V: TRBV7-9; size: once; J: TRBJ2-7; D: -; DNA: TGTGCCAGCAGCTTAGAGGAACCTGCCTACGAGCAGTACTTC; CDR3: CASSLEEPAYEQYF
V: TRBV28; size: once; J: TRBJ2-7; D: -; DNA: TGTGCCAGCTACACCGGGAGCTCCTACGAGCAGTACTTC; CDR3: CASYTGSSYEQYF
V: TRBV18; size: -; J: TRBJ1-2; D: -; DNA: TGTGCCAGCTCACCACCGCAGGGAGGCTATGGCTACACCTTC; CDR3: CASSPPQGGYGYTF
V: TRBV12-5; size: -; J: TRBJ2-2; D: TRBD1; DNA: TGTGCTAGTGGTTTGGTGGGACAGTACTCCACCGGGGAGCTGTTTTTT; CDR3: CASGLVGQYSTGELFF
V: TRBV7-7; size: -; J: TRBJ2-7; D: TRBD2; DNA: TGTGCTAGCAGCCCCAGGCCGCCGACTAGCGGGCTTATCTACGAGCAGTACTTC; CDR3: CASSPRPPTSGLIYEQYF
V: TRBV27; size: -; J: TRBJ2-1; D: TRBD2; DNA: TGTGCCAGCAACGTGAGGGGAGCGGGACTCTACAATGAGCAGTTCTTC; CDR3: CASNVRGAGLYNEQFF
V: TRBV30; size: -; J: TRBJ1-2; D: -; DNA: TGTGCCTGGACTAACCAGCCTTCTAACTATGGCTACACCTTC; CDR3: CAWTNQPSNYGYTF
V: TRBV7-2; size: -; J: TRBJ1-3; D: -; DNA: TGTGCCAGCAGCTTAGTACAGGGCTCTGGAAACACCATATATTTT; CDR3: CASSLVQGSGNTIYF
V: TRBV28; size: -; J: TRBJ1-1; D: -; DNA: TGTGCCAGCAGTTTCGGGGGGAACAAAGCTTTCTTT; CDR3: CASSFGGNKAFF
V: TRBV5-6; size: -; J: TRBJ2-7; D: -; DNA: TGTGCCAGCAGCTTGTCAGGGTCTGGTAGCGAGCAGTACTTC; CDR3: CASSLSGSGSEQYF
V: TRBV14; size: -; J: TRBJ2-3; D: TRBD2; DNA: TGTGCCAGCAGCCTAAACCTAGCGGCTAACACAGATACGCAGTATTTT; CDR3: CASSLNLAANTDTQYF
V: TRBV11-2; size: -; J: TRBJ2-6; D: -; DNA: TGTGCCAGCAGCTTAACGGGAGGGGCCAACGTCCTGACTTTC; CDR3: CASSLTGGANVLTF
V: TRBV30; size: -; J: TRBJ2-1; D: TRBD2; DNA: TGTGCCTGGAGTGTACCTAGCGGGGGACGGACTAGTGAGCAGTTCTTC; CDR3: CAWSVPSGGRTSEQFF
V: TRBV7-3; size: -; J: TRBJ1-1; D: -; DNA: TGTGCCAGCAGCTCCGGAATGAACACTGAAGCTTTCTTT; CDR3: CASSSGMNTEAFF
V: TRBV11-2; size: -; J: TRBJ1-6; D: TRBD1; DNA: TGTGCCAGCAGCTTAGGACAGGGGGGGAATTCACCCCTCCACTTT; CDR3: CASSLGQGGNSPLHF
V: TRBV28; size: once; J: TRBJ1-5; D: -; DNA: TGTGCCAGCAGCATAGCACCGAGGACCCGGGGTAATCAGCCCCAGCATTTT; CDR3: CASSIAPRTRGNQPQHF
V: TRBV6-5; size: -; J: TRBJ1-1; D: TRBD1; DNA: TGTGCCAGCAGTTACGGGACAGGGAGACGGGGCACTGAAGCTTTCTTT; CDR3: CASSYGTGRRGTEAFF
V: TRBV7-2; size: -; J: TRBJ2-3; D: -; DNA: TGTGCCAGCAGCACGGGACACGACACAGATACGCAGTATTTT; CDR3: CASSTGHDTDTQYF
V: TRBV7-3; size: -; J: TRBJ1-2; D: -; DNA: TGTGCCAGCAGCCAGACGGGGGCCTATGGCTACACCTTC; CDR3: CASSQTGAYGYTF
V: TRBV10-3; size: -; J: TRBJ2-7; D: TRBD2; DNA: TGTGCCATCAGACGACCTCCGGGACTAGCGGGAGGAGGCTACGAGCAGTACTTC; CDR3: CAIRRPPGLAGGGYEQYF
V: TRBV4-2; size: -; J: TRBJ1-5; D: TRBD1; DNA: TGTGCCAGCAGCCAAGGGACAGGCAGCAATCAGCCCCAGCATTTT; CDR3: CASSQGTGSNQPQHF
V: TRBV10-3; size: -; J: TRBJ1-3; D: -; DNA: TGTGCCATCAGCTGGGGGTCGGAAGGGACCGCTCTATATTTT; CDR3: CAISWGSEGTALYF
V: TRBV27; size: -; J: TRBJ1-5; D: -; DNA: TGTGCCAGCAGTTCCAGGGGAGGGTCCAATCAGCCCCAGCATTTT; CDR3: CASSSRGGSNQPQHF